Below, 19 T cell receptor beta chains from the same sample are listed, as sequenced in a study of regulatory T cells in long-lasting Graves disease. The time point is: newly diagnosed GD, antithyroid drugs for less than 3 months. Generation of the TCR library employed RNA extracted from PBMCs. Libraries of TCR beta came from iRepertoire HTBI primers plus Arm-PCR of CDR3 regions. TCRdb re-called the multiplex PCR reads through MiXCR, storing one row per CDR3 protein. The sample lists some 340,000 distinct CDR3 sequences, approximately 12% seen once, with approximately 19% in the top ten. This sample also appeared in a second study, on T cells in Graves' hyperthyroidism and ophthalmopathy.

Sequenced here: peripheral blood mononuclear cells (PBMCs), sampled at new diagnosis, from a patient treated with antithyroid drugs. The receptors stem from a woman between 18 and 30 years old with Graves disease.

The chain is built from TRBV20-1 and TRBJ1-1; 11 bases match TRBD1. Losses at the gene ends were 6 bases for V and 5 bases for J; bases not matched to a gene: 11. Germline V gene lookup returns CDR1 DFQATT and CDR2 SNEGSKA (reference sequence). The CDR3 is 15 amino acids. CDR3 residues: CSASKPGQGVTEAFF. The CDR3 DNA is TGCAGTGCCTCGAAACCGGGACAGGGGGTAACTGAAGCTTTCTTT.

The rearrangement joins TRBV7-2 to TRBJ1-5, with 7 bases that match TRBD1. The CDR3 extends over 15 amino acids. In germline, CDR1 is SGHTA, CDR2 FQGNSA. With V trimmed by 5 bases and J by 0 bases, 4 bases remained unmatched. CDR3 amino acids: CASSLGQVSNQPQHF. The CDR3 DNA sequence: TGTGCCAGCAGCCTAGGACAGGTTAGCAATCAGCCCCAGCATTTT. Full variable domain (rest looked up from reference TRBV7-2 and TRBJ1-5): GAGVSQSPSNKVTEKGKDVELRCDPISGHTALYWYRQSLGQGLEFLIYFQGNSAPDKSGLPSDRFSAERTGGSVSTLTIQRTQQEDSAVYLCASSLGQVSNQPQHFGDGTRLSIL.

The sample holds many counts of this clonotype. V is TRBV11-2 and J is TRBJ2-1; D is uncertain. The CDR3 runs to 13 residues. Germline V lookup: CDR1 SGHAT, CDR2 FQNNGV. Between the trimmed V and J ends, which lost 1 base and 7 bases, there was a span of 8 bases. The chain's CDR3 is CASSLGLGNEQFF. The CDR3 DNA reads as TGTGCCAGCAGCTTAGGTCTTGGAAATGAGCAGTTCTTC.

The J gene is TRBJ1-5, the V gene TRBV7-2; D may be TRBD1 (6 bases). Per the germline V gene, CDR1 is SGHTA and CDR2 is FQGNSA. V lost 8 bases and J lost 0, with 20 bases in between. The CDR3 consists of 17 residues. In DNA form, the CDR3 reads TGTGCCAGCCTATCGTCAGGGGTGGGTTATAGCAATCAGCCCCAGCATTTT. Translation: CASLSSGVGYSNQPQHF.

This clonotype appeared many times. The V gene is TRBV5-6, the J gene TRBJ1-1, with unresolved D. The V gene lost 0 bases and the J gene lost 4 bases, with 19 bases spanning the gap. The CDR3 is 17 amino acids. The germline gives CDR1 SGHDT, CDR2 YYEEEE. CDR3 in DNA: TGTGCCAGCAGCTTGGAGTGGCAGGCGGCAAACCGCACTGAAGCTTTCTTT. This encodes CASSLEWQAANRTEAFF.

Ten or more counts support this clonotype. The V call is TRBV28, the J call TRBJ2-1; D perhaps matches TRBD2 (6 bases). In germline, CDR1 is MDHEN, CDR2 SYDVKM. This CDR3 spans 19 amino acids. The V end lost 7 bases, the J end lost 1 base, and 26 bases lay between the germline ends. CDR3 loop: CASIPRSGLHFKSYNEQFF. CDR3 DNA sequence: TGTGCCAGCATCCCTCGTTCGGGACTCCACTTCAAATCCTACAATGAGCAGTTCTTC.

This clonotype was seen at least ten times. The chain joins TRBV7-2 to TRBJ1-2; unclear D gene. From germline, CDR1 is SGHTA and CDR2 FQGNSA. V was shortened by 5 bases and J by 3 bases, with 13 bases between the two germline ends. CDR3 length equals 14 residues. The CDR3 coding sequence is TGTGCCAGCAGCCCCCCTAGGCGCCACTATGGCTACACCTTC. This encodes CASSPPRRHYGYTF.

In its sample, this clonotype was seen many times. This chain joins TRBV2 and TRBJ1-5; D gene ambiguous. From germline, CDR1 is SNHLY and CDR2 FYNNEI. V lost 2 bases and J 11 bases, leaving 10 bases between the germline ends. The CDR3 is 12 amino acids. The CDR3 nucleotides are TGTGCCAGCAGTGAATATTTCTTGGCCCAGCATTTT. Its protein is CASSEYFLAQHF.

This clonotype was recorded many times. The gene calls are TRBV29-1 and TRBJ2-1; TRBD2 aligns across 7 bases. There are 19 residues in the CDR3. Germline V gene lookup returns CDR1 SQVTM and CDR2 ANQGSEA. V lost 2 bases and J lost 0; bases outside the gene matches: 16. CDR3 nucleotides: TGCAGCGTTGAACTATCGGGGGGATGGGTCGTGAGCTCCTACAATGAGCAGTTCTTC. Its protein is CSVELSGGWVVSSYNEQFF.

This clonotype was observed many times. CDR3 sequence reads: CSVEQGYNEQFF. The CDR3 DNA reads TGCAGCGTTGAACAGGGCTACAATGAGCAGTTCTTC. The V call is TRBV29-1, the J call TRBJ2-1; a possible D gene is TRBD1 (5 bases). The CDR3 totals 12 residues. The V gene lost 2 bases and the J gene lost 3 bases, with 5 bases spanning the gap. CDR1 is SQVTM and CDR2 is ANQGSEA in the germline V gene.

The chain uses TRBV7-2 and TRBJ2-3; D unresolved. CDR1 is SGHTA and CDR2 is FQGNSA in the germline V gene. The CDR3 runs 16 residues. V was trimmed by 7 bases and J by 5 bases, leaving 22 bases between them. CDR3 sequence: CASKRSRGSARDTQYF. The CDR3 DNA is TGTGCCAGCAAGCGCTCTCGTGGGTCGGCAAGAGATACGCAGTATTTT.

This clonotype was picked up a small number of times. The J gene is TRBJ1-3, the V gene TRBV9; tentative D call: TRBD1 (5 bases). The CDR3 contains 15 residues. Deletions cut 0 bases from V and 0 bases from J, with 7 bases between. In germline, CDR1 is SGDLS, CDR2 YYNGEE. The CDR3 here is CASSVEGNSGNTIYF. Here the CDR3 DNA reads TGTGCCAGCAGCGTAGAGGGGAACTCTGGAAACACCATATATTTT.

This clonotype has only a few counts. V gene TRBV7-2 combines with J gene TRBJ2-2; 9 bases map to TRBD1. The CDR3 spans 21 residues. The V gene end was trimmed by 5 bases and the J gene end by 5 bases; junction bases not matched to a gene: 24. Per the germline V gene, CDR1 is SGHTA and CDR2 is FQGNSA. The CDR3 nucleotides read TGTGCCAGCAGCCAGGGGGCCTACGGGACAGGGAGCGGTTTAGGGACCGGGGAGCTGTTTTTT. It specifies CASSQGAYGTGSGLGTGELFF.

In this sample, this clonotype turned up many times. The chain recombines TRBV12-3 or TRBV12-4 with TRBJ1-6; no clear D. Trimming left V 5 bases short and J 7 bases short, with 12 bases between. The CDR3 sequence is 14 residues long. The CDR3 region is CASSPEIINSPLHF. CDR3 coding DNA: TGTGCCAGCAGTCCCGAGATTATCAATTCACCCCTCCACTTT.

This clonotype was seen a handful of times. J is TRBJ2-1 and V is TRBV7-2, with D tentatively TRBD1 (6 bases). CDR1 SGHTA and CDR2 FQGNSA come from the germline V gene. This CDR3 is 13 amino acids long. Trimming left V 5 bases short and J 12 bases short, with 17 bases between. CDR3 residues: CASSTRGSRRQFF. CDR3 DNA sequence: TGTGCCAGCAGCACAAGGGGGAGTAGGCGGCAGTTCTTC. The whole variable domain, filled in from reference TRBV7-2 and TRBJ2-1, reads GAGVSQSPSNKVTEKGKDVELRCDPISGHTALYWYRQSLGQGLEFLIYFQGNSAPDKSGLPSDRFSAERTGGSVSTLTIQRTQQEDSAVYLCASSTRGSRRQFFGPGTRLTVL.

In its sample, this clonotype was seen many times. The chain couples TRBV29-1 to TRBJ2-7, with 8 bases lining up with TRBD2. Germline-derived CDR1 and CDR2 are SQVTM and ANQGSEA. V shed 6 bases and J 0 bases; nucleotides not matched to a gene: 13. The CDR3 has 16 residues. The CDR3 is CSVARPGGSGSYEQYF. The CDR3 region has the DNA TGCAGCGTCGCCCGCCCGGGGGGGAGCGGCTCCTACGAGCAGTACTTC.

The chain has TRBV5-6 and TRBJ2-5; D uncertain. CDR3 length equals 16 residues. CDR1 and CDR2 from the germline V gene are SGHDT and YYEEEE. V lost 4 bases to trimming and J lost 7 bases, with 23 bases between them. The CDR3 loop is CASSLYWLDAVGTQYF. CDR3 in DNA: TGTGCCAGCAGCCTATATTGGTTGGACGCGGTTGGGACCCAGTACTTC.

V usage is TRBV7-9 and J usage is TRBJ2-2; TRBD2 is a possible D gene (6 bases). This CDR3 is built from 16 residues. V dropped 5 bases and J dropped 6 bases, with 19 bases sitting between them. Germline V gene sequence: CDR1 SEHNR, CDR2 FQNEAQ (reference sequence). The CDR3 nucleotides are TGTGCCAGCAGCCACCACCGTGGAGGGGAGGCCGGGGAGCTGTTTTTT. Translated: CASSHHRGGEAGELFF.

This clonotype appeared many times. CDR3: CSARSPTRGSGELFF. Written as DNA, the CDR3 is TGCAGTGCTAGGTCCCCGACTAGGGGATCCGGGGAGCTGTTTTTT. The rearrangement joins TRBV20-1 to TRBJ2-2; D is possibly TRBD2 (6 bases). Germline V gene data show CDR1 as DFQATT and CDR2 as SNEGSKA (reference sequence). The CDR3 contains 15 residues. V was trimmed by 3 bases and J by 6 bases, leaving 17 bases between them.